The 19 T cell receptor beta chains below were found in one sample sequenced in a study of CD8+ T cells in alopecia areata. The sequencing template was cDNA reverse transcribed from extracted RNA. The assay was immunoSEQ multiplex PCR, and TCRdb's table has in-frame clones only and misses some. The sample gives 15,000 to 20,000 clones, just under 60% of which show up once; approximately 7.6% is in the top ten. Regarding treatment: oral pan-JAK inhibitor, 5-10 mg twice daily. Peripheral blood and lesional scalp punch biopsies were taken from alopecia areata patients. This specimen was skin, taken at week 4, from a patient treated with tofacitinib. The receptors shown here come from a human donor with alopecia areata.

This clone was picked up a small number of times. V usage is TRBV20-1 and J usage is TRBJ2-5, with no clear D. CDR1 and CDR2 from the germline V gene are DFQATT and SNEGSKA (reference sequence). With 3 bases removed from V and 9 bases from J, the gap between germline ends came to 5 bases. The CDR3 loop spans 9 amino acids. The chain's CDR3 is CSASPAQYF. DNA of the CDR3: TGCAGTGCTAGTCCGGCCCAGTACTTC.

The chain recombines TRBV15 with TRBJ2-2, with TRBD1 as a possible D gene (5 bases). V lost 1 base and J lost 4, with 7 bases in between. CDR1 and CDR2 (germline): LNHNV, YYDKDF (reference sequence). This CDR3 is 14 amino acids long. This CDR3 is CATSRGGPTGELFF. CDR3 in DNA: TGTGCCACCAGCAGAGGGGGCCCCACCGGGGAGCTGTTTTTT.

The gene calls are TRBV4-3 and TRBJ2-7, with 11 nucleotides matching TRBD1. CDR1 and CDR2 from the germline V gene are LGHNA and YSLEER. V dropped 6 bases and J dropped 0; count of bases not matched to a gene: 4. The CDR3 covers 15 residues. CDR3 DNA: TGCGCCAGCAGTCATGGGACAGGGGGCTCCTACGAGCAGTACTTC. Translated, it gives CASSHGTGGSYEQYF.

The chain combines TRBV5-5 with TRBJ2-7; D is possibly TRBD1 or TRBD2 (5 bases each). Deletions cut 6 bases from V and 0 bases from J, with 25 bases between. This CDR3 has 18 residues. Looked up from germline, CDR1 is SGHKS and CDR2 is YYEKEE (reference sequence). CDR3 protein: CASIKPRIRDPYSYEQYF. CDR3 DNA sequence: TGTGCCAGCATCAAACCACGTATCCGGGACCCTTACTCCTACGAGCAGTACTTC. The whole variable domain, remainder taken from reference TRBV5-5 and TRBJ2-7, is DAGVTQSPTHLIKTRGQQVTLRCSPISGHKSVSWYQQVLGQGPQFIFQYYEKEERGRGNFPDRFSARQFPNYSSELNVNALLLGDSALYLCASIKPRIRDPYSYEQYFGPGTRLTVT.

This clone was seen more than once but under ten times. This rearrangement joins TRBV5-1 to TRBJ1-1, with TRBD1 matching 11 bases. The junction had 7 bases not matched to a gene; V was cut back by 4 bases and J by 8 bases. This CDR3 comprises 14 residues. Germline V gene sequence: CDR1 SGHRS, CDR2 YFSETQ. In nucleotides, the CDR3 is TGCGCCAGCAGCCCCGGACAGGGGGCCCCCGAAGCTTTCTTT. As protein: CASSPGQGAPEAFF.

V gene TRBV15 combines with J gene TRBJ1-2; D unresolved. Germline-derived CDR1 and CDR2 are LNHNV and YYDKDF (reference sequence). The CDR3 loop spans 14 amino acids. V was clipped by 1 base and J by 2 bases, with 8 bases between them. The CDR3 DNA is TGTGCCACCAGCAGAGGGGGAGGGAACTATGGCTACACCTTC. The encoded protein is CATSRGGGNYGYTF.

The gene calls are TRBV6-1 and TRBJ1-1; D unclear. V dropped 1 base and J dropped 5 bases, with 14 bases sitting between them. Germline lookup yields CDR1 MNHNS and CDR2 SASEGT. This CDR3 spans 15 amino acids. CDR3 sequence (DNA): TGTGCCAGCAGTGAAGTTTGGCTCCCCGGGACTGAAGCTTTCTTT. It codes for CASSEVWLPGTEAFF.

V and J are TRBV6-5 and TRBJ2-1, with 8 bases lining up with TRBD1. J gave up 0 bases and V 6 bases, and 4 bases lay outside the gene matches. The CDR3 is made up of 15 amino acids. Germline V CDR1 and CDR2: MNHEY, SVGAGI. The CDR3 coding sequence is TGTGCCAGCAGAACCGGACAGGGCTCCTACAATGAGCAGTTCTTC. Its translation is CASRTGQGSYNEQFF.

This chain uses TRBV5-1 with TRBJ2-4; the match to TRBD2 covers 7 bases. Germline trimming cut 0 bases from V and 7 bases from J; bases unmatched to any gene: 7. The germline V gene encodes CDR1 SGHRS and CDR2 YFSETQ. The CDR3 is 15 residues long. The CDR3 DNA reads as TGCGCCAGCAGCTTGGCCAGGACTAGGGAGAACATTCAGTACTTC. This translates into CASSLARTRENIQYF.

This clone has a handful of counts. The chain uses TRBV19 and TRBJ1-4; D gene uncertain. Trimming pared 3 bases from V and 8 bases from J, leaving 13 bases between. This CDR3 comprises 14 residues. Germline values: CDR1 LNHDA, CDR2 SQIVND (reference sequence). CDR3 sequence reads: CASSMARMFEKLFF. CDR3 nucleotides: TGTGCCAGTAGTATGGCTCGGATGTTCGAAAAACTGTTTTTT.

V gene TRBV2 combines with J gene TRBJ1-2; possibly TRBD1 for D (6 bases). The V gene's germline CDR1 is SNHLY and CDR2 FYNNEI. V lost 4 bases and J 4 bases, leaving 7 bases between the germline ends. This CDR3 is built from 12 residues. The DNA for the CDR3 is TGTGCCAGCAGTGGAGGGGGCTATGGCTACACCTTC. Translation: CASSGGGYGYTF.

In its sample, this clone was seen a few times. This CDR3 is also generated by other DNA sequences in the sample. V and J are TRBV5-1 and TRBJ2-7, with TRBD2 identical over 9 bases. CDR3 size: 15 residues. V lost 5 bases and J lost 2; bases outside the gene matches: 8. Germline CDR1 is SGHRS and CDR2 is YFSETQ. The CDR3 region is CASRGGGGGPYEQYF. The CDR3 nucleotides read TGCGCCAGCAGGGGCGGCGGGGGGGGGCCCTACGAGCAGTACTTC.

This chain connects TRBV11-2 to TRBJ1-1; D not certain. V dropped 0 bases and J dropped 5 bases, with 10 bases sitting between them. This CDR3 contains 14 residues. Germline CDR1 reads SGHAT; CDR2 reads FQNNGV. In DNA form, the CDR3 reads TGTGCCAGCAGCTTAGAAGCCCTTCGGACTGAAGCTTTCTTT. This codes for CASSLEALRTEAFF.

The CDR3 reads CASSGGTDLNEQFF. The CDR3 coding sequence is TGTGCCAGCAGTGGAGGGACAGATCTCAATGAGCAGTTCTTC. This sequence joins TRBV2 and TRBJ2-1; the match to TRBD1 covers 7 bases. This CDR3 region has 14 residues. Germline CDR1 is SNHLY and CDR2 is FYNNEI. V trimming: 4 bases; J trimming: 6 bases; junction bases outside the gene matches: 6. Filled out from reference TRBV2 and TRBJ2-1, the complete variable domain reads EPEVTQTPSHQVTQMGQEVILRCVPISNHLYFYWYRQILGQKVEFLVSFYNNEISEKSEIFDDQFSVERPDGSNFTLKIRSTKLEDSAMYFCASSGGTDLNEQFFGPGTRLTVL.

V usage is TRBV19 and J usage is TRBJ2-7, with a tentative D call TRBD1 (6 bases). The CDR3 spans 15 residues. Germline V gene data show CDR1 as LNHDA and CDR2 as SQIVND (reference sequence). Between the trimmed V and J ends, which lost 7 bases and 1 base, there was a span of 17 bases. CDR3 sequence: CASMRRPGDSYEQYF. CDR3 nucleotides: TGTGCCAGTATGAGGCGTCCAGGGGATTCCTACGAGCAGTACTTC.

The V gene is TRBV7-2, the J gene TRBJ2-7; TRBD1 matches at 9 bases. Germline trimming cut 5 bases from V and 5 bases from J; bases unmatched to any gene: 1. Germline-derived CDR1 and CDR2 are SGHTA and FQGNSA. The CDR3 sequence is 12 residues long. CDR3 sequence: CASSGTGNEQYF. The CDR3 DNA reads as TGTGCCAGCAGCGGGACAGGGAACGAGCAGTACTTC.

A few counts support this clone. The chain is built from TRBV6-6 and TRBJ2-7, with D hard to call. The germline CDR1 and CDR2 sequences are MNHNY and SVGAGI (reference sequence). V was shortened by 5 bases and J by 6 bases, with 11 bases between the two germline ends. The CDR3 sequence is 12 residues long. CDR3 region: CASSLPGPEQYF. CDR3 DNA sequence: TGTGCCAGCAGTCTCCCGGGCCCCGAGCAGTACTTC.

This clone was picked up a small number of times. V usage is TRBV5-1 and J usage is TRBJ1-1; D gene uncertain. The V end was cut by 4 bases, the J end by 2 bases, with 18 bases between. In germline, CDR1 is SGHRS, CDR2 YFSETQ. The CDR3 covers 16 residues. The CDR3 DNA sequence: TGCGCCAGCAGCCCAGCGGGTCTGACGCTAAACACTGAAGCTTTCTTT. It specifies CASSPAGLTLNTEAFF. Combining the CDR3 with reference TRBV5-1 and TRBJ1-1 gives the whole variable domain KAGVTQTPRYLIKTRGQQVTLSCSPISGHRSVSWYQQTPGQGLQFLFEYFSETQRNKGNFPGRFSGRQFSNSRSEMNVSTLELGDSALYLCASSPAGLTLNTEAFFGQGTRLTVV.

This clone has a single count. The rearrangement uses TRBV5-4 and TRBJ2-7; D might be TRBD1 or TRBD2, each matching 6 bases. The V and J ends lost 1 base and 5 bases respectively, with 16 bases between them. The CDR3 loop spans 15 amino acids. Germline assignment: CDR1 SGHNT and CDR2 YYREEE (reference sequence). The CDR3 sequence: CASSLWGATADEQYF. The CDR3 region has the DNA TGTGCCAGCAGCTTGTGGGGGGCTACGGCTGACGAGCAGTACTTC. Full variable domain (rest looked up from reference TRBV5-4 and TRBJ2-7): ETGVTQSPTHLIKTRGQQVTLRCSSQSGHNTVSWYQQALGQGPQFIFQYYREEENGRGNFPPRFSGLQFPNYSSELNVNALELDDSALYLCASSLWGATADEQYFGPGTRLTVT.